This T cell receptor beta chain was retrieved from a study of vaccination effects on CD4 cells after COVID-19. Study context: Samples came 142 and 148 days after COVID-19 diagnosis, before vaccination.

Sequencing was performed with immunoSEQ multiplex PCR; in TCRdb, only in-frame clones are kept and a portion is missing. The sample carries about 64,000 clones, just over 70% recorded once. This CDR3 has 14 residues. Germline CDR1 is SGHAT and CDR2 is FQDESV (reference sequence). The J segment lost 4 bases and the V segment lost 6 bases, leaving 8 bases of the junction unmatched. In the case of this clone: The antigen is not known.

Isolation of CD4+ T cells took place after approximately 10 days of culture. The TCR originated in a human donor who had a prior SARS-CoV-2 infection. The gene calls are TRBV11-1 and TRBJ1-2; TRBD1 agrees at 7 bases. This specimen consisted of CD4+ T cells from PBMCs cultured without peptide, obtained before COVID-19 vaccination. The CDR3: CASSRQGFGYGYTF. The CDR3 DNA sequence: TGTGCCAGCAGTCGACAGGGTTTTGGCTATGGCTACACCTTC.